The rows below give T cell receptor beta chains drawn from one sample of a study of T cell repertoires in cytomegalovirus infection. TCRdb recomputed calls from the reads with MiXCR, one row per CDR3 protein. The sample has 700,000 to 950,000 distinct CDR3 sequences; roughly 33% are singletons. These receptors have no known antigen. This sample comprised cultured CD8+ T cells from PBMCs, obtained from culture after CMV antigen stimulation. The receptor source for this set is a human donor in good health (CMV status not recorded). Some clones in this sample may be carry-over from other donors' samples. Both conserved end residues are part of each CDR3. Each record gives: V gene, clone size, J gene, D gene, CDR3 protein, CDR3 DNA. A D gene is named only where the DNA matches it firmly. Clone size appears in some rows only: once, few, many, or a class for an expanded clone.

v_call: TRBV24-1
clone_size: -
j_call: TRBJ2-6
d_call: TRBD1
cdr3_aa: CATSDLAFRHRDSLAGANVLTF
cdr3_nt: TGTGCCACCAGTGATTTGGCCTTCCGCCACCGGGACAGCTTGGCCGGGGCCAACGTCCTGACTTTC

v_call: TRBV27
clone_size: -
j_call: TRBJ1-5
d_call: TRBD1
cdr3_aa: CASSSGTGGYRNQPQHF
cdr3_nt: TGTGCCAGCAGTTCGGGGACAGGGGGATATCGCAATCAGCCCCAGCATTTT

v_call: TRBV5-6
clone_size: -
j_call: TRBJ2-1
d_call: -
cdr3_aa: CASSFGGGRGVDEQFF
cdr3_nt: TGTGCCAGCAGCTTTGGAGGGGGCCGGGGAGTCGATGAGCAGTTCTTC

v_call: TRBV5-5
clone_size: -
j_call: TRBJ2-1
d_call: -
cdr3_aa: CASSPHTGTYNEQFF
cdr3_nt: TGTGCCAGCAGCCCGCATACAGGGACCTACAATGAGCAGTTCTTC

v_call: TRBV4-1
clone_size: few
j_call: TRBJ2-7
d_call: TRBD2
cdr3_aa: CASTKGTSGLDEQYF
cdr3_nt: TGCGCCAGCACCAAAGGGACTAGCGGTCTCGACGAGCAGTACTTC

v_call: TRBV6-5
clone_size: few
j_call: TRBJ1-4
d_call: -
cdr3_aa: CASSYKEGTNEKLFF
cdr3_nt: TGTGCCAGCAGTTACAAAGAAGGGACTAATGAAAAACTGTTTTTT

v_call: TRBV29-1
clone_size: -
j_call: TRBJ2-5
d_call: -
cdr3_aa: CSAGTQETQYF
cdr3_nt: TGCAGCGCTGGGACCCAAGAGACCCAGTACTTC

v_call: TRBV27
clone_size: few
j_call: TRBJ1-2
d_call: -
cdr3_aa: CASSLGGGIGYTF
cdr3_nt: TGTGCCAGCAGTTTAGGAGGCGGGATTGGCTACACCTTC

v_call: TRBV7-9
clone_size: once
j_call: TRBJ2-2
d_call: -
cdr3_aa: CAGENTGELFF
cdr3_nt: TGTGCCGGCGAAAACACCGGGGAGCTGTTTTTT

v_call: TRBV7-2
clone_size: few
j_call: TRBJ2-1
d_call: -
cdr3_aa: CASSLSAREQFF
cdr3_nt: TGTGCCAGCAGCTTATCCGCCCGTGAGCAGTTCTTC

v_call: TRBV6-1
clone_size: few
j_call: TRBJ1-2
d_call: -
cdr3_aa: CASLLTPYGYTF
cdr3_nt: TGTGCCAGCCTCTTGACCCCCTATGGCTACACCTTC

v_call: TRBV6-1
clone_size: few
j_call: TRBJ1-5
d_call: TRBD1
cdr3_aa: CASSEGGTGYQPQHF
cdr3_nt: TGTGCCAGCAGTGAAGGGGGGACAGGGTATCAGCCCCAGCATTTT

v_call: TRBV12-5
clone_size: -
j_call: TRBJ2-7
d_call: TRBD2
cdr3_aa: CASGLTRPSGGASEQYF
cdr3_nt: TGTGCTAGTGGTCTCACAAGACCTAGCGGGGGGGCCTCCGAGCAGTACTTC

v_call: TRBV2
clone_size: -
j_call: TRBJ1-1
d_call: -
cdr3_aa: CASMGGRREAFF
cdr3_nt: TGTGCCAGCATGGGGGGCCGCCGAGAAGCTTTCTTT

v_call: TRBV5-4
clone_size: few
j_call: TRBJ2-1
d_call: -
cdr3_aa: CASSFINQGSEQFF
cdr3_nt: TGTGCCAGCAGCTTTATAAATCAGGGTAGTGAGCAGTTCTTC

v_call: TRBV20-1
clone_size: -
j_call: TRBJ2-3
d_call: -
cdr3_aa: CSARDLSKFTQYF
cdr3_nt: TGCAGTGCTAGAGATCTTTCAAAATTTACGCAGTATTTT

v_call: TRBV15
clone_size: -
j_call: TRBJ2-1
d_call: -
cdr3_aa: CATSRDRGGGYNEQFF
cdr3_nt: TGTGCCACCAGCAGAGATAGGGGGGGGGGGTACAATGAGCAGTTCTTC

v_call: TRBV7-9
clone_size: -
j_call: TRBJ1-5
d_call: TRBD1
cdr3_aa: CASSETGGGQPQHF
cdr3_nt: TGTGCCAGCAGCGAGACAGGGGGCGGCCAGCCCCAGCATTTT

v_call: TRBV4-1
clone_size: -
j_call: TRBJ2-3
d_call: -
cdr3_aa: CASSPPGSEGKSTDTQYF
cdr3_nt: TGCGCCAGCAGCCCTCCAGGTAGTGAGGGGAAGAGCACAGATACGCAGTATTTT

v_call: TRBV29-1
clone_size: few
j_call: TRBJ2-1
d_call: TRBD1
cdr3_aa: CSVTGTGSSYNEQFF
cdr3_nt: TGCAGCGTCACAGGGACAGGGAGCTCCTACAATGAGCAGTTCTTC

v_call: TRBV12-3/TRBV12-4
clone_size: few
j_call: TRBJ2-7
d_call: -
cdr3_aa: CASSLSLYEQYF
cdr3_nt: TGTGCCAGCAGTTTAAGTCTTTACGAGCAGTACTTC

v_call: TRBV15
clone_size: many
j_call: TRBJ2-1
d_call: TRBD2
cdr3_aa: CATSRDPGLGSAEQFF
cdr3_nt: TGTGCCACCAGCAGAGATCCGGGACTAGGCTCCGCTGAGCAGTTCTTC

v_call: TRBV7-9
clone_size: -
j_call: TRBJ2-5
d_call: TRBD2
cdr3_aa: CASSNTSGGPKTQYF
cdr3_nt: TGTGCCAGCAGCAATACTAGCGGGGGGCCAAAGACCCAGTACTTC

v_call: TRBV7-9
clone_size: -
j_call: TRBJ1-5
d_call: -
cdr3_aa: CASNSGSEPPQHF
cdr3_nt: TGTGCCAGCAACTCCGGGTCGGAGCCGCCCCAGCATTTT

v_call: TRBV7-9
clone_size: -
j_call: TRBJ2-2
d_call: -
cdr3_aa: CASSSPLRPGTGELFF
cdr3_nt: TGTGCCAGCAGCTCCCCTCTGAGGCCGGGGACCGGGGAGCTGTTTTTT

v_call: TRBV7-6
clone_size: few
j_call: TRBJ2-7
d_call: -
cdr3_aa: CASSPFSGYEQYF
cdr3_nt: TGTGCCAGCAGCCCATTTAGCGGCTACGAGCAGTACTTC

v_call: TRBV5-6
clone_size: -
j_call: TRBJ1-5
d_call: TRBD1
cdr3_aa: CASSSGQGGSNQPQHF
cdr3_nt: TGTGCCAGCAGCTCCGGACAGGGGGGTAGCAATCAGCCCCAGCATTTT

v_call: TRBV2
clone_size: -
j_call: TRBJ2-1
d_call: TRBD1
cdr3_aa: CASRYPRTGAVEQFF
cdr3_nt: TGTGCCAGCAGATATCCTCGGACAGGGGCTGTTGAGCAGTTCTTC

v_call: TRBV18
clone_size: few
j_call: TRBJ1-5
d_call: -
cdr3_aa: CASSQGTESNQPQHF
cdr3_nt: TGTGCCAGCTCACAAGGGACGGAGAGCAATCAGCCCCAGCATTTT

v_call: TRBV13
clone_size: once
j_call: TRBJ2-2
d_call: -
cdr3_aa: CASSPDSPSANTGELFF
cdr3_nt: TGTGCCAGCAGCCCGGACTCGCCATCCGCGAACACCGGGGAGCTGTTTTTT

v_call: TRBV7-2
clone_size: many
j_call: TRBJ1-6
d_call: -
cdr3_aa: CASSDFFRGDSPLHF
cdr3_nt: TGTGCCAGCAGCGATTTTTTTCGAGGGGATTCACCCCTCCACTTT

v_call: TRBV7-3
clone_size: -
j_call: TRBJ2-1
d_call: TRBD2
cdr3_aa: CASSLTVGTSGVGNEQFF
cdr3_nt: TGTGCCAGCAGCTTAACGGTTGGGACTAGCGGGGTAGGGAATGAGCAGTTCTTC

v_call: TRBV6-5
clone_size: -
j_call: TRBJ2-7
d_call: TRBD1
cdr3_aa: CASSYPKTPPGQGDNEQYF
cdr3_nt: TGTGCCAGCAGTTACCCCAAAACGCCACCGGGACAGGGGGATAACGAGCAGTACTTC

v_call: TRBV11-2
clone_size: few
j_call: TRBJ1-1
d_call: TRBD1
cdr3_aa: CASSPWTGRLNTEAFF
cdr3_nt: TGTGCCAGCAGCCCCTGGACAGGGCGCTTGAACACTGAAGCTTTCTTT

v_call: TRBV5-6
clone_size: -
j_call: TRBJ1-1
d_call: -
cdr3_aa: CASSFTGTWVGTEAFF
cdr3_nt: TGTGCCAGCAGCTTTACCGGTACCTGGGTGGGCACTGAAGCTTTCTTT

v_call: TRBV27
clone_size: -
j_call: TRBJ2-7
d_call: -
cdr3_aa: CASSLSSSHEQYF
cdr3_nt: TGTGCCAGCAGTTTATCCTCGAGCCACGAGCAGTACTTC

v_call: TRBV5-5
clone_size: few
j_call: TRBJ2-1
d_call: TRBD2
cdr3_aa: CASSPTSGASSEQFF
cdr3_nt: TGTGCCAGCAGCCCGACTAGCGGGGCCTCCAGTGAGCAGTTCTTC

v_call: TRBV6-1
clone_size: -
j_call: TRBJ2-5
d_call: TRBD1
cdr3_aa: CASSEEGQGAEETQYF
cdr3_nt: TGTGCCAGCAGTGAAGAGGGACAGGGGGCGGAGGAGACCCAGTACTTC

v_call: TRBV24-1
clone_size: -
j_call: TRBJ2-2
d_call: TRBD2
cdr3_aa: CATSPPPDSGETNTGELFF
cdr3_nt: TGTGCCACCAGCCCCCCCCCGGATAGCGGGGAGACGAACACCGGGGAGCTGTTTTTT

v_call: TRBV12-3/TRBV12-4
clone_size: -
j_call: TRBJ1-1
d_call: -
cdr3_aa: CASRSGEGGTEAFF
cdr3_nt: TGTGCCAGCAGGTCGGGCGAAGGGGGCACTGAAGCTTTCTTT

v_call: TRBV12-3/TRBV12-4
clone_size: -
j_call: TRBJ2-1
d_call: -
cdr3_aa: CASTPLGNEQFF
cdr3_nt: TGTGCCAGCACCCCCCTTGGAAATGAGCAGTTCTTC

v_call: TRBV4-1
clone_size: -
j_call: TRBJ1-6
d_call: -
cdr3_aa: CASSHGTPSSYNSPLHF
cdr3_nt: TGCGCCAGCAGCCACGGGACACCGAGCTCCTATAATTCACCCCTCCACTTT

v_call: TRBV10-3
clone_size: few
j_call: TRBJ2-5
d_call: -
cdr3_aa: CAITGDQETQYF
cdr3_nt: TGTGCCATCACCGGGGACCAAGAGACCCAGTACTTC

v_call: TRBV5-6
clone_size: many
j_call: TRBJ2-7
d_call: -
cdr3_aa: CASSLRDRPYEQYF
cdr3_nt: TGTGCCAGCAGTTTGCGGGACAGACCCTACGAGCAGTACTTC

v_call: TRBV6-5
clone_size: few
j_call: TRBJ2-1
d_call: -
cdr3_aa: CASSYRPHNEQFF
cdr3_nt: TGTGCCAGCAGTTACCGGCCCCACAATGAGCAGTTCTTC

v_call: TRBV27
clone_size: -
j_call: TRBJ1-2
d_call: -
cdr3_aa: CASSLHGTHYGYTF
cdr3_nt: TGTGCCAGCAGTTTACACGGGACACATTATGGCTACACCTTC

v_call: TRBV6-2/TRBV6-3
clone_size: few
j_call: TRBJ1-1
d_call: -
cdr3_aa: CASTSWGTGAFF
cdr3_nt: TGTGCCAGCACCTCCTGGGGGACGGGAGCTTTCTTT

v_call: TRBV28
clone_size: -
j_call: TRBJ1-5
d_call: -
cdr3_aa: CASSLTFRAETVKIRNQPQHF
cdr3_nt: TGTGCCAGCAGTTTAACTTTCCGGGCCGAGACCGTCAAAATACGCAATCAGCCCCAGCATTTT

v_call: TRBV7-6
clone_size: many
j_call: TRBJ1-1
d_call: -
cdr3_aa: CASSFSSSMNTEAFF
cdr3_nt: TGTGCCAGCAGCTTTTCCAGTTCGATGAACACTGAAGCTTTCTTT

v_call: TRBV5-6
clone_size: few
j_call: TRBJ1-1
d_call: -
cdr3_aa: CASSQGRLEAFF
cdr3_nt: TGTGCCAGCAGCCAGGGTCGCCTGGAAGCTTTCTTT

v_call: TRBV6-2/TRBV6-3
clone_size: many
j_call: TRBJ1-1
d_call: -
cdr3_aa: CASRRGGAGTEAFF
cdr3_nt: TGTGCCAGCAGACGGGGGGGCGCGGGAACTGAAGCTTTCTTT

v_call: TRBV19
clone_size: -
j_call: TRBJ1-4
d_call: -
cdr3_aa: CASSPRGRIDEKLFF
cdr3_nt: TGTGCCAGTAGTCCTCGGGGGAGGATCGATGAAAAACTGTTTTTT

v_call: TRBV11-2
clone_size: -
j_call: TRBJ2-1
d_call: TRBD2
cdr3_aa: CASSLASGLRSFF
cdr3_nt: TGTGCCAGCAGCTTAGCCTCGGGACTAAGGAGCTTCTTC

v_call: TRBV7-3
clone_size: few
j_call: TRBJ2-2
d_call: TRBD2
cdr3_aa: CASSPYPTSGGTNTGELFF
cdr3_nt: TGTGCCAGCAGCCCCTACCCTACTAGCGGGGGAACGAACACCGGGGAGCTGTTTTTT

v_call: TRBV7-2
clone_size: many
j_call: TRBJ2-4
d_call: TRBD1
cdr3_aa: CASSPPDRLSRAKNIQYF
cdr3_nt: TGTGCCAGCAGCCCCCCGGACAGGTTATCGAGGGCCAAAAACATTCAGTACTTC

v_call: TRBV29-1
clone_size: few
j_call: TRBJ1-2
d_call: -
cdr3_aa: CSVETGSDYGYTF
cdr3_nt: TGCAGCGTTGAAACGGGGTCAGACTATGGCTACACCTTC

v_call: TRBV6-1
clone_size: -
j_call: TRBJ2-3
d_call: TRBD1
cdr3_aa: CASRDWTGANEDTQYF
cdr3_nt: TGTGCCAGCAGAGACTGGACAGGGGCGAATGAGGATACGCAGTATTTT